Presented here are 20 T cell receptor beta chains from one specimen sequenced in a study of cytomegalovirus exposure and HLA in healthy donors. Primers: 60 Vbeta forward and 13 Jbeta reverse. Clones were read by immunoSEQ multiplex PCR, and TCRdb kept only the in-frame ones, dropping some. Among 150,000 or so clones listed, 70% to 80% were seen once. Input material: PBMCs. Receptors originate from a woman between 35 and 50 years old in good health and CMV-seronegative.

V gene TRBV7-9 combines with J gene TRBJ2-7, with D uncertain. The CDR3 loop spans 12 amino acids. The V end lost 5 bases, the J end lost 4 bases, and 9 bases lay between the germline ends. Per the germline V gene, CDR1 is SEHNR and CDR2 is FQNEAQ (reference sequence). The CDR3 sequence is CASSMVLYEQYF. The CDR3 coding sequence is TGTGCCAGCAGCATGGTTCTATACGAGCAGTACTTC.

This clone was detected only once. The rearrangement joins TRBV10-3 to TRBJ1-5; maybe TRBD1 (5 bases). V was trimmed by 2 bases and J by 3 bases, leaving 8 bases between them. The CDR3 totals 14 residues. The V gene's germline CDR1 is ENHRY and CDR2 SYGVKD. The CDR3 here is CAISEVQDNQPQHF. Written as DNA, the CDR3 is TGTGCCATCAGTGAGGTACAGGACAATCAGCCCCAGCATTTT.

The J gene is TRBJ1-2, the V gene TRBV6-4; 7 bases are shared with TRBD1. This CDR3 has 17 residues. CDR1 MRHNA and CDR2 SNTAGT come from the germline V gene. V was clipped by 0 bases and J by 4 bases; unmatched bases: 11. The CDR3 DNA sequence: TGTGCCAGCAGTGACTCCTCCATTCAGGGACAGATCTATGGCTACACCTTC. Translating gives CASSDSSIQGQIYGYTF.

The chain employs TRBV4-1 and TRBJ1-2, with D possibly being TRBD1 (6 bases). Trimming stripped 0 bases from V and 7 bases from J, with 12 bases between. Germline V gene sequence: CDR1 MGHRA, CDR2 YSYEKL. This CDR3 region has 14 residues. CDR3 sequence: CASSQETGRGGYTF. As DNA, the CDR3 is TGCGCCAGCAGCCAAGAAACGGGCAGGGGTGGCTACACCTTC.

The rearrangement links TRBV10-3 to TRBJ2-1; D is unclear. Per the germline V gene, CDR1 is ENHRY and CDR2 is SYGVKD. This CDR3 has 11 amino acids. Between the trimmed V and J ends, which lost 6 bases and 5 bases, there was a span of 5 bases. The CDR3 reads CAISSDNEQFF. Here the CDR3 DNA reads TGTGCCATCAGCTCTGACAATGAGCAGTTCTTC.

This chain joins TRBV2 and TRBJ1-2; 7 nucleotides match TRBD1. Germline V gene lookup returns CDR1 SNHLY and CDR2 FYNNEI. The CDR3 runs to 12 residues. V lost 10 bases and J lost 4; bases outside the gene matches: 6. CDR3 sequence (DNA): TGTGCCACTCGCGGGACAGCCTATGGCTACACCTTC. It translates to CATRGTAYGYTF.

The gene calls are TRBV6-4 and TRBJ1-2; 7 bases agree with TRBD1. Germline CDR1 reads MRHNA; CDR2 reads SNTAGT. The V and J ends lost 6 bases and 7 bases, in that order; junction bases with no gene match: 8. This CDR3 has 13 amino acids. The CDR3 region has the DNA TGTGCCAGCAGCCGACAGGGAGGCCTTGGCTACACCTTC. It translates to CASSRQGGLGYTF.

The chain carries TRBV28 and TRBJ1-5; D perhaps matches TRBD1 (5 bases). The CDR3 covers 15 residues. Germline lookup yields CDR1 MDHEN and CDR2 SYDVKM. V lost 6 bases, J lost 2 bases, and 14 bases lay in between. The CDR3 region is CASSWRGRGNQPQHF. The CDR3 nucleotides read TGTGCCAGCAGCTGGAGGGGAAGGGGCAATCAGCCCCAGCATTTT.

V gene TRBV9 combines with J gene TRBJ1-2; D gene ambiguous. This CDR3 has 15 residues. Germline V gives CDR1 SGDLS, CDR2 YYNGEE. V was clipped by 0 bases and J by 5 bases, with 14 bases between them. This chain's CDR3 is CASSVAHHRDYGYTF. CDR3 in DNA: TGTGCCAGCAGCGTAGCTCACCACAGAGATTATGGCTACACCTTC.

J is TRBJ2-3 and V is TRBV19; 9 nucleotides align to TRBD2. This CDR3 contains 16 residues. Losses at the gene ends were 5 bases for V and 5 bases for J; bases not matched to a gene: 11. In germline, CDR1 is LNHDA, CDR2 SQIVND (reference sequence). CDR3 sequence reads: CASSLSGGLAVDTQYF. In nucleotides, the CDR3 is TGTGCCAGTAGTCTTAGCGGGGGACTAGCAGTAGATACGCAGTATTTT. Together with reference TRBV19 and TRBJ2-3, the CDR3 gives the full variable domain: DGGITQSPKYLFRKEGQNVTLSCEQNLNHDAMYWYRQDPGQGLRLIYYSQIVNDFQKGDIAEGYSVSREKKESFPLTVTSAQKNPTAFYLCASSLSGGLAVDTQYFGPGTRLTVL.

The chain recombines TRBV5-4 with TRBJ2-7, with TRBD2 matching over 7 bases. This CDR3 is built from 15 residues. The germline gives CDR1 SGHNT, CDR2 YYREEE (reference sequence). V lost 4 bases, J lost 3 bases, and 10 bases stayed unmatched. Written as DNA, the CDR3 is TGTGCCAGCAGCGTAACCGGGACTACCTACTACGAGCAGTACTTC. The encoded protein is CASSVTGTTYYEQYF.

The CDR3 sequence: CASSFPREGSNYGYTF. The CDR3 DNA is TGTGCCAGCAGCTTTCCCAGGGAGGGCTCTAACTATGGCTACACCTTC. This rearrangement joins TRBV7-2 to TRBJ1-2; D might be TRBD1 (5 bases). Trimming removed 3 bases at V and 0 bases at J, with 14 bases between. This CDR3 has 16 amino acids. The germline V gene encodes CDR1 SGHTA and CDR2 FQGNSA.

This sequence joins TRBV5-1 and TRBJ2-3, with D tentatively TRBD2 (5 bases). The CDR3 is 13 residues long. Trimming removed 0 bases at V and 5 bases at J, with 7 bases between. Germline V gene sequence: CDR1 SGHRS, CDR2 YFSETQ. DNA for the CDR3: TGCGCCAGCAGCTTGGTACGGGGAGATACGCAGTATTTT. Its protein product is CASSLVRGDTQYF.

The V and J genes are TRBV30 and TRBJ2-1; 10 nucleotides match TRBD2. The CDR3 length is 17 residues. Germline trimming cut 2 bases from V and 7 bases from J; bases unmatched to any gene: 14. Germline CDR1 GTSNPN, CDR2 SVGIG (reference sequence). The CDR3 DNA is TGTGCCTGGAGTACCGGGACTAGCGTCCCGACTGGGAATGAGCAGTTCTTC. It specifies CAWSTGTSVPTGNEQFF. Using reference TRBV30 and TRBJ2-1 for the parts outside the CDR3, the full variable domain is SQTIHQWPATLVQPVGSPLSLECTVEGTSNPNLYWYRQAAGRGLQLLFYSVGIGQISSEVPQNLSASRPQDRQFILSSKKLLLSDSGFYLCAWSTGTSVPTGNEQFFGPGTRLTVL.

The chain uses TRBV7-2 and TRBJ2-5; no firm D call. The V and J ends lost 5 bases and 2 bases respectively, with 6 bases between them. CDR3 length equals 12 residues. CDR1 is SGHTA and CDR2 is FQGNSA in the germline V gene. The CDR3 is CASSTLQETQYF. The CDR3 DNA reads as TGTGCCAGCAGCACTCTTCAAGAGACCCAGTACTTC.

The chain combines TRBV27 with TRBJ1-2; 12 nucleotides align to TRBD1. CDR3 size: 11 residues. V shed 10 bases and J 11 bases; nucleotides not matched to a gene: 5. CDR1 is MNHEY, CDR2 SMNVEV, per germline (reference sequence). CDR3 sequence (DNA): TGTGCCACCCGGGACAGGGGGCTATACACCTTC. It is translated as CATRDRGLYTF.

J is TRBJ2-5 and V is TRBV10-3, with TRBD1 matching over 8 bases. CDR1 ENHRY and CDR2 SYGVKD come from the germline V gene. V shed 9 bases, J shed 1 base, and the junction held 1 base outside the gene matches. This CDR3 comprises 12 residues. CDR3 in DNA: TGTGCCATAGGGACAGGCCAAGAGACCCAGTACTTC. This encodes CAIGTGQETQYF.

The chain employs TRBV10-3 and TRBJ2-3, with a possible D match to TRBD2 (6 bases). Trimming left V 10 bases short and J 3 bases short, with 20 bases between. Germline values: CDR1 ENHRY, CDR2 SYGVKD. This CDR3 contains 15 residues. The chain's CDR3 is CATMGGALQTDTQYF. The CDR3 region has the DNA TGTGCCACCATGGGGGGAGCTTTACAGACAGATACGCAGTATTTT.

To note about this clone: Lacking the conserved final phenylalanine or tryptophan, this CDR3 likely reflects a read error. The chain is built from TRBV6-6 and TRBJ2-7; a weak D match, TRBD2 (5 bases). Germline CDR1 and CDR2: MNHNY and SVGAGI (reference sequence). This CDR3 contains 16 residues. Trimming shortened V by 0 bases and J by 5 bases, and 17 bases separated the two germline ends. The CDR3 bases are TGTGCCAGCAGTTACTCGACCCTCGGGAAGGGTAACGAGCAGTACCTC. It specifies CASSYSTLGKGNEQYL.

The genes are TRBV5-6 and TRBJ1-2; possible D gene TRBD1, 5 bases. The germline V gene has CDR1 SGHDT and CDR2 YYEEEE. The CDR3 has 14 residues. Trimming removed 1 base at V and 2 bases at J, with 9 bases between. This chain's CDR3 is CASSLLGGNYGYTF. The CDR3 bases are TGTGCCAGCAGCTTGTTGGGGGGGAACTATGGCTACACCTTC. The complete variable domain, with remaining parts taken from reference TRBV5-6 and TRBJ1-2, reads DAGVTQSPTHLIKTRGQQVTLRCSPKSGHDTVSWYQQALGQGPQFIFQYYEEEERQRGNFPDRFSGHQFPNYSSELNVNALLLGDSALYLCASSLLGGNYGYTFGSGTRLTVV.